These T cell receptor beta chains were read from a single sample in a study of blood T cells in healthy people across ages. TCRdb fed the 5' RACE reads into MiXCR, producing one record per CDR3 protein. The sample contains some 640,000 distinct CDR3 sequences, 25% to 30% of which appear only once. The sequenced material came from blood. These receptors all come from a woman older than 75 in good health. CDR3s include the opening cysteine and the closing phenylalanine or tryptophan. A D gene is named only where the DNA matches it firmly. The size entry is marked missing in some rows and otherwise reads once, few, many or a size class.

j_gene,d_gene,v_gene,abundance,len,CDR3aa,CDR3nt
TRBJ2-7,NA,TRBV7-3,few,15,CASSLRPLSYNEQYF,TGTGCCAGCAGCTTAAGGCCACTCTCCTACAATGAGCAGTACTTC
TRBJ2-5,NA,TRBV6-1,many,16,CASSEVRPSRKETQYF,TGTGCCAGCAGTGAAGTTAGGCCTTCCCGAAAAGAGACCCAGTACTTC
TRBJ2-7,NA,TRBV2,many,13,CASSEVGLPVQYF,TGTGCCAGCAGTGAAGTAGGCCTTCCAGTACAGTACTTC
TRBJ2-7,TRBD1,TRBV5-1,NA,15,CASSFRQGASAEQYF,TGCGCCAGCAGCTTCCGACAGGGGGCCTCAGCCGAGCAGTACTTC
TRBJ2-3,NA,TRBV27,many,15,CASIQLRDPTDTQYF,TGTGCCAGCATCCAACTCCGGGACCCAACAGATACGCAGTATTTT
TRBJ2-7,TRBD1,TRBV7-2,NA,16,CASSLSTGSESYEQYF,TGTGCCAGCAGCCTATCGACAGGGTCCGAGAGCTACGAGCAGTACTTC
TRBJ2-5,TRBD2,TRBV3-1,many,15,CASSLSGGLQETQYF,TGTGCCAGCAGCCTTAGCGGGGGCCTACAAGAGACCCAGTACTTC
TRBJ2-7,NA,TRBV7-9,once,13,CASSLGGQSEQYF,TGTGCCAGCAGCTTGGGAGGACAGTCGGAGCAGTACTTC
TRBJ2-3,TRBD1,TRBV4-3,many,13,CASSKGATDTQYF,TGCGCCAGCAGTAAGGGGGCCACAGATACGCAGTATTTT
TRBJ1-2,NA,TRBV6-2/TRBV6-3,many,12,CASSPGDYGYTF,TGTGCCAGCAGCCCTGGGGACTATGGCTACACCTTC
TRBJ2-3,TRBD2,TRBV7-8,few,15,CASSPLAGFTDTQYF,TGTGCCAGCAGCCCTTTAGCGGGGTTCACAGATACGCAGTATTTT
TRBJ1-6,NA,TRBV7-9,many,14,CASRTTGTGSPLHF,TGTGCCAGCAGAACCACAGGGACGGGTTCACCCCTCCACTTT
TRBJ2-5,TRBD1,TRBV27,many,16,CASNPLTGTGGETQYF,TGTGCCAGCAACCCCCTAACCGGGACAGGGGGCGAGACCCAGTACTTC
TRBJ2-5,NA,TRBV7-2,many,16,CASSLRRGGFQETQYF,TGTGCCAGCAGCTTAAGAAGGGGGGGGTTTCAAGAGACCCAGTACTTC
TRBJ2-2,TRBD2,TRBV9,NA,16,CASSVGTSGGTGELFF,TGTGCCAGCAGCGTCGGGACTAGCGGGGGTACCGGGGAGCTGTTTTTT
TRBJ2-2,NA,TRBV9,NA,14,CASSQNRGAGELFF,TGTGCCAGCAGCCAAAATAGGGGGGCCGGGGAGCTGTTTTTT
TRBJ2-1,NA,TRBV7-9,few,13,CASSLTWGNEQFF,TGTGCCAGCAGCTTAACTTGGGGAAATGAGCAGTTCTTC
TRBJ1-1,TRBD1,TRBV27,NA,15,CASSPTRQGGTEAFF,TGTGCCAGCAGTCCAACTAGACAGGGGGGTACTGAAGCTTTCTTT
TRBJ2-7,NA,TRBV11-2,many,17,CASSRTSGPIDSYEQYF,TGTGCCAGCAGCCGCACTTCGGGGCCGATCGACTCCTACGAGCAGTACTTC
TRBJ2-1,TRBD2,TRBV5-1,many,15,CASSLAGGPFREQFF,TGCGCCAGCAGCTTGGCGGGGGGGCCGTTCCGGGAGCAGTTCTTC